This TCR beta chain is from a study of Ad26.COV2.S vaccination and SARS-CoV-2 variants. TCRdb's copy holds only in-frame clones and misses some; the assay was immunoSEQ multiplex PCR. The data contain 250,000 or so clones, approximately 90% of them singletons. This CDR3 spans 18 amino acids. The V gene's germline CDR1 is LNHDA and CDR2 SQIVND (reference sequence). V was cut by 4 bases and J by 0 bases, with 22 bases left in between. The treatment was: over 15 received Ad26.COV2.S at low or high dose, single or two shots; about 5 received placebo; per-sample allocation not given. Collection of samples fell on day 63 after the first vaccine or placebo injection.

The chain combines TRBV19 with TRBJ2-7; D may be TRBD2 (5 bases). This specimen was peripheral blood, taken in a trial of Ad26.COV2.S vaccine versus placebo. The TCR was taken from a person aged 18-65 years who received the Ad26.COV2.S COVID-19 vaccine or a placebo. CDR3 nucleotide sequence: TGTGCCAGTAGTAGAACCGGGATTCCCCTTCGGAGCTCCTACGAGCAGTACTTC. As protein: CASSRTGIPLRSSYEQYF.